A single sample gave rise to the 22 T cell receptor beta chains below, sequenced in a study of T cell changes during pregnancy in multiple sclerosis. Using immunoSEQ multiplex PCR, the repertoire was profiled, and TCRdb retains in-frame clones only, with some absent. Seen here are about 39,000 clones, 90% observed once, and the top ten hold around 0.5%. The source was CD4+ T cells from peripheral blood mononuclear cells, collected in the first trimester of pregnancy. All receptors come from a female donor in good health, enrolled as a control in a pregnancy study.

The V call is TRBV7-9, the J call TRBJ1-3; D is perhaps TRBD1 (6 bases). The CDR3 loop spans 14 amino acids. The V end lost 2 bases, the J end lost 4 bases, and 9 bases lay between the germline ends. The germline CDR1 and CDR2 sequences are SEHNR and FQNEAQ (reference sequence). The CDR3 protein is CASSLKRGGNTIYF. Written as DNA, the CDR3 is TGTGCCAGCAGCTTAAAGAGGGGGGGAAACACCATATATTTT. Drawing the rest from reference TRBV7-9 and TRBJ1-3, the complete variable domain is DTGVSQNPRHKITKRGQNVTFRCDPISEHNRLYWYRQTLGQGPEFLTYFQNEAQLEKSRLLSDRFSAERPKGSFSTLEIQRTEQGDSAMYLCASSLKRGGNTIYFGEGSWLTVV.

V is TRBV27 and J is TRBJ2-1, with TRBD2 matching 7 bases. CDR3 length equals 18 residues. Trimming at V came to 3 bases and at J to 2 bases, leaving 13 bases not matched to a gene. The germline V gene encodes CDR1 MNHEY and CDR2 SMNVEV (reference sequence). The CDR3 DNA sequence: TGTGCCAGCAGTTTCCGTCCACCCGCAGCGGGGACCTACAATGAGCAGTTCTTC. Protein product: CASSFRPPAAGTYNEQFF.

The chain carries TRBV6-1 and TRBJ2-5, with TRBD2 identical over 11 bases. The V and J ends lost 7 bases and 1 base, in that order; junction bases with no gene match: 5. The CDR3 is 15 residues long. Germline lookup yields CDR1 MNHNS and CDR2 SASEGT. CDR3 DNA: TGTGCCAGCACCGTTAGCGGGGGGGCCCAAGAGACCCAGTACTTC. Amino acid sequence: CASTVSGGAQETQYF.

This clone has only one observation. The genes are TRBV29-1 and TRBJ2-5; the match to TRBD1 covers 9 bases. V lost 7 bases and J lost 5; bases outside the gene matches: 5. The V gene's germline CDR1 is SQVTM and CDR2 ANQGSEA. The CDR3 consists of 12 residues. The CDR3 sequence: CSATGGRETQYF. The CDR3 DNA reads TGCAGCGCCACAGGGGGCCGGGAGACCCAGTACTTC.

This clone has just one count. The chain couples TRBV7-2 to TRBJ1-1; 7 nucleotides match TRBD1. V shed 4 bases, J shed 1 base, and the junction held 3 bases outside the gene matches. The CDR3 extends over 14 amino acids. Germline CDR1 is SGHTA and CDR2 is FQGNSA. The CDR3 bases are TGTGCCAGCAGCTACCGGGACAGGAACACTGAAGCTTTCTTT. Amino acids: CASSYRDRNTEAFF.

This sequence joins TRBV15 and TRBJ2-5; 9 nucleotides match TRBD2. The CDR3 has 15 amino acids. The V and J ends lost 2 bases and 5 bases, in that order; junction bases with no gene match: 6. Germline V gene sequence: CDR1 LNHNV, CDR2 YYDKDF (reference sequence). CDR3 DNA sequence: TGTGCCACCAGCAGACAAAGCGGGGGGCGGGAGACCCAGTACTTC. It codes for CATSRQSGGRETQYF.

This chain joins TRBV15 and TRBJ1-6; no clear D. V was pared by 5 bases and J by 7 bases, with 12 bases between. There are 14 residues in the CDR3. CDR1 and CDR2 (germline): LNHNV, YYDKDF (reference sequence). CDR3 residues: CATSGAQVNSPLHF. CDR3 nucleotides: TGTGCCACCAGCGGCGCGCAGGTAAATTCACCCCTCCACTTT.

The CDR3 spells CASSWGPGEGRAFF. Written as DNA, the CDR3 is TGTGCCAGTAGTTGGGGCCCCGGGGAGGGTAGAGCTTTCTTT. The rearrangement links TRBV19 to TRBJ1-1; D is possibly TRBD1 (5 bases). CDR1 LNHDA and CDR2 SQIVND come from the germline V gene (reference sequence). Trimming shortened V by 5 bases and J by 10 bases, and 20 bases separated the two germline ends. The CDR3 is 14 residues long. Full variable domain (outside the CDR3, taken from reference TRBV19 and TRBJ1-1): DGGITQSPKYLFRKEGQNVTLSCEQNLNHDAMYWYRQDPGQGLRLIYYSQIVNDFQKGDIAEGYSVSREKKESFPLTVTSAQKNPTAFYLCASSWGPGEGRAFFGQGTRLTVV.

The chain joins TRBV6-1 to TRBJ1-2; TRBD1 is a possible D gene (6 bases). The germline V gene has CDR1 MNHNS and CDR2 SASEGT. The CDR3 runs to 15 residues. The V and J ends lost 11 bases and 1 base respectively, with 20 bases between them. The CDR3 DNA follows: TGTGCCGAAGGGTCCGGGCAGGGGTATAACTATGGCTACACCTTC. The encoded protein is CAEGSGQGYNYGYTF.

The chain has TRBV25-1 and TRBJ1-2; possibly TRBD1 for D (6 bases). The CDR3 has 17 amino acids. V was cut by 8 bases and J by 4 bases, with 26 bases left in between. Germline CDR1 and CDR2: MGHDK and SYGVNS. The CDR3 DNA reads TGTGCCAGCTCATCCGCGGACAGTTCGGGGATTATCTATGGCTACACCTTC. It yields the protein CASSSADSSGIIYGYTF.

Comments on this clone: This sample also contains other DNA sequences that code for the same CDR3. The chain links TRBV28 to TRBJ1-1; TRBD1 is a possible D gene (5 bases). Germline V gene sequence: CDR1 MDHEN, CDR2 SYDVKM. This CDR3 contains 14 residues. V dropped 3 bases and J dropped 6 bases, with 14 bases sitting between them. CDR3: CASSFGGAVAEAFF. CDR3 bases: TGTGCCAGCAGTTTTGGCGGGGCGGTCGCTGAAGCTTTCTTT.

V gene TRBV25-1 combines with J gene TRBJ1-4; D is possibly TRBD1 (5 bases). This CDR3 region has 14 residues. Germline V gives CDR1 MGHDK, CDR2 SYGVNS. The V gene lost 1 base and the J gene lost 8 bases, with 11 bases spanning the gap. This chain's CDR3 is CASSEWQGREKLFF. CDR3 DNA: TGTGCCAGCAGTGAATGGCAGGGTCGGGAAAAACTGTTTTTT.

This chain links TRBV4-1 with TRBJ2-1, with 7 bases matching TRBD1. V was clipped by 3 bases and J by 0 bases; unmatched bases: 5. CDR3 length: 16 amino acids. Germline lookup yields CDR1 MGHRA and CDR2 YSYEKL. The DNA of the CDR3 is TGCGCCAGCAGCCATGAGGGGGCGAGCTCCTACAATGAGCAGTTCTTC. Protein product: CASSHEGASSYNEQFF.

The CDR3 sequence is CASSPRSGGAGEQFF. The CDR3 DNA follows: TGTGCCAGCAGCCCGAGGAGTGGGGGGGCTGGTGAGCAGTTCTTC. This chain joins TRBV7-2 and TRBJ2-1; D is possibly TRBD2 (7 bases). The V gene's germline CDR1 is SGHTA and CDR2 FQGNSA. V shed 5 bases and J shed 9 bases, with 20 bases lying between them. The CDR3 covers 15 residues.

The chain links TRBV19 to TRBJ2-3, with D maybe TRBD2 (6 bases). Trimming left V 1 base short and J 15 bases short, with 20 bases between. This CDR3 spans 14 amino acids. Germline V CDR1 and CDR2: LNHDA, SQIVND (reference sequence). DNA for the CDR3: TGTGCCAGTAGTATAGTTTTACCGGGACTGGAACTATATTTT. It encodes CASSIVLPGLELYF.

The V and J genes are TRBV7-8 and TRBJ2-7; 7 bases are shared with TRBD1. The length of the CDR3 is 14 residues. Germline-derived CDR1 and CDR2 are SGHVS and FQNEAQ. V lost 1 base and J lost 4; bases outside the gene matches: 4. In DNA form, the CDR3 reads TGTGCCAGCAGCTTAGTGGACAGGAGTTACGAGCAGTACTTC. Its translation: CASSLVDRSYEQYF.

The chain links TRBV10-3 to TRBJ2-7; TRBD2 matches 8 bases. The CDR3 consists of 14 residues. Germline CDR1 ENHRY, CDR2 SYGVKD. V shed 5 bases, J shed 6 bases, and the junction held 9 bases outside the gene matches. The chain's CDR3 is CAISPGLESGEQYF. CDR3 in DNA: TGTGCCATCAGTCCGGGACTAGAATCTGGCGAGCAGTACTTC.

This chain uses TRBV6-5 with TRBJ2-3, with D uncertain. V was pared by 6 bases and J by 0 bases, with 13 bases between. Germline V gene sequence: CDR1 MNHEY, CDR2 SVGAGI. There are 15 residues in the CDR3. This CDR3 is CASSSLRISTDTQYF. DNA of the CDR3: TGTGCCAGCAGCTCCCTACGAATTAGCACAGATACGCAGTATTTT.

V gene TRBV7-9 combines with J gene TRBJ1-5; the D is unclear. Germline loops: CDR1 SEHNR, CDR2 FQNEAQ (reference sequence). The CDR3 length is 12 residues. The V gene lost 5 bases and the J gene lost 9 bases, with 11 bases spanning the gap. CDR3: CASSNTLMPQHF. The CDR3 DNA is TGTGCCAGCAGCAATACCCTAATGCCCCAGCATTTT. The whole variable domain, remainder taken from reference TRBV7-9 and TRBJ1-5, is DTGVSQNPRHKITKRGQNVTFRCDPISEHNRLYWYRQTLGQGPEFLTYFQNEAQLEKSRLLSDRFSAERPKGSFSTLEIQRTEQGDSAMYLCASSNTLMPQHFGDGTRLSIL.

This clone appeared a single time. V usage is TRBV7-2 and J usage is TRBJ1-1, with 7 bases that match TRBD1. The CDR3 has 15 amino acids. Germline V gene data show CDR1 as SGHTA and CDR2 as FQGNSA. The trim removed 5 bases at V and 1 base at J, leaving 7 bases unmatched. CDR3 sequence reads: CASSIPGTANTEAFF. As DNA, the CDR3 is TGTGCCAGCAGCATCCCCGGGACAGCGAACACTGAAGCTTTCTTT.

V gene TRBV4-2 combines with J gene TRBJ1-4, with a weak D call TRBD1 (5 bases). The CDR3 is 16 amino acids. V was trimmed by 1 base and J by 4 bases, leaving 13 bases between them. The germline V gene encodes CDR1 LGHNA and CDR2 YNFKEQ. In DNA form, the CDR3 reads TGTGCCAGCAGCCAAGTGTGGGAGGGGATTAATGAAAAACTGTTTTTT. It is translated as CASSQVWEGINEKLFF.

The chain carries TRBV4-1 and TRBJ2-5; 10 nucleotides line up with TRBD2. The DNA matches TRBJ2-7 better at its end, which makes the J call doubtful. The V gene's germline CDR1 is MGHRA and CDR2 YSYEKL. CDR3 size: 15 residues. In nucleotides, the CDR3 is TGCGCCAGCAGCCAGAGGCTAGCGGGGGTCTACGAGCAGTACTTC. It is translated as CASSQRLAGVYEQYF.